These 17 T cell receptor beta chains share one sample of origin, sequenced in a study of T-cell reconstitution after alpha-beta-depleted transplantation in children. TCRbeta library construction was performed incorporating unique molecular identifiers. TCRdb ran MiXCR on the PCR reads and lists one entry per CDR3 protein. The sample holds under 850,000 distinct CDR3 sequences, around 13% seen once. This specimen was PBMCs, taken before TCRalphabeta/CD19-depleted stem cell transplant. These TCRs come from a girl aged 2-9 years with congenital amegakaryocytic thrombocytopenia, due to receive a stem cell transplant.

This clonotype was seen a few times. The chain employs TRBV15 and TRBJ2-4; D is tentatively TRBD1 or TRBD2 (5 bases each). The CDR3 is 15 residues long. Per the germline V gene, CDR1 is LNHNV and CDR2 is YYDKDF (reference sequence). V was trimmed by 1 base and J by 2 bases, leaving 9 bases between them. The CDR3 nucleotides read TGTGCCACCAGCAGAGGAGGGGTGCCCAAAAACATTCAGTACTTC. Residues: CATSRGGVPKNIQYF.

This clonotype has a count of ten or more. The V gene is TRBV12-3 or TRBV12-4, the J gene TRBJ1-5; TRBD1 agrees at 7 bases. With V trimmed by 4 bases and J by 3 bases, 9 bases remained unmatched. There are 16 residues in the CDR3. Written as DNA, the CDR3 is TGTGCCAGCAGTTCCAACGACAGGGCTCTCAATCAGCCCCAGCATTTT. Translated: CASSSNDRALNQPQHF.

This clonotype was counted at least ten times. The J gene is TRBJ2-7, the V gene TRBV20-1; D is ambiguous. This CDR3 is 14 amino acids long. Germline-derived CDR1 and CDR2 are DFQATT and SNEGSKA (reference sequence). Deletions cut 2 bases from V and 3 bases from J, with 14 bases between. CDR3 nucleotides: TGCAGTGCTAGACACAGCTTTCCCCTCTACGAGCAGTACTTC. Amino acid sequence: CSARHSFPLYEQYF.

This clonotype was picked up many times. This chain links TRBV20-1 with TRBJ2-1; no reliable D call. The germline V gene has CDR1 DFQATT and CDR2 SNEGSKA (reference sequence). The CDR3 has 11 amino acids. Trimming took off 5 bases at V and 7 bases at J, with 9 bases between the two ends. In DNA, the CDR3 is TGCAGTGCTCAATGGGGAAATGAGCAGTTCTTC. Amino acid sequence: CSAQWGNEQFF.

The gene calls are TRBV4-1 and TRBJ2-5; 8 nucleotides agree with TRBD2. This CDR3 spans 15 amino acids. Germline CDR1 MGHRA, CDR2 YSYEKL. The V segment lost 2 bases and the J segment 5 bases; nucleotides outside the gene matches: 7. The CDR3 here is CASSQLQGGGETQYF. In DNA form, the CDR3 reads TGCGCCAGCAGCCAATTACAGGGCGGGGGGGAGACCCAGTACTTC.

This clonotype was seen a handful of times. J is TRBJ1-2 and V is TRBV5-1, with a possible D match to TRBD1 (5 bases). Germline loops: CDR1 SGHRS, CDR2 YFSETQ. Trimming left V 0 bases short and J 8 bases short, with 11 bases between. This CDR3 is built from 13 residues. In nucleotides, the CDR3 is TGCGCCAGCAGCTTGGCAGGGTCTGAAGGCTACACCTTC. Protein sequence: CASSLAGSEGYTF.

Ten or more counts support this clonotype. The genes are TRBV29-1 and TRBJ2-5; 7 bases are shared with TRBD2. The CDR3 is 17 residues long. CDR1 and CDR2 (germline): SQVTM, ANQGSEA. Trimming removed 1 base from V and 2 bases from J; junction bases left unmatched: 13. DNA for the CDR3: TGCAGCGTTGAAGGGGGCCCTGGGGAGGGAATACAAGAGACCCAGTACTTC. It is translated as CSVEGGPGEGIQETQYF.

This clonotype showed up many times. V gene TRBV20-1 combines with J gene TRBJ1-1, with D possibly being TRBD1 (5 bases). The CDR3 is made up of 14 amino acids. The germline gives CDR1 DFQATT, CDR2 SNEGSKA (reference sequence). Trimming removed 6 bases from V and 3 bases from J, with 17 bases in between. CDR3 protein: CSALNSGEDTEAFF. The CDR3 nucleotides read TGCAGTGCCTTGAACTCGGGGGAGGACACTGAAGCTTTCTTT.

This clonotype was counted many times. The chain recombines TRBV12-3 or TRBV12-4 with TRBJ2-3; TRBD2 matches 8 bases. The CDR3 extends over 16 amino acids. V lost 3 bases, J lost 3 bases, and 8 bases stayed unmatched. CDR3 amino acids: CASSLGLVYSTDTQYF. CDR3 coding DNA: TGTGCCAGCAGTTTGGGACTAGTTTATTCTACAGATACGCAGTATTTT.

This clonotype was seen ten or more times. The CDR3 is CASSLLPGSDEQFF. The CDR3 nucleotides read TGTGCCAGCAGCCTCCTGCCAGGGAGCGATGAGCAGTTCTTC. The chain couples TRBV9 to TRBJ2-1; D tentatively fits TRBD1 or TRBD2 (5 bases each). Per the germline V gene, CDR1 is SGDLS and CDR2 is YYNGEE. V lost 4 bases and J lost 8, with 16 bases in between. The CDR3 extends over 14 amino acids.

The table lists this clonotype with many counts. The chain couples TRBV29-1 to TRBJ1-1; D gene unclear. CDR3 length: 12 amino acids. Trimming shortened V by 7 bases and J by 0 bases, and 9 bases separated the two germline ends. From germline, CDR1 is SQVTM and CDR2 ANQGSEA. The CDR3 is CSAQILNTEAFF. In nucleotides, the CDR3 is TGCAGCGCCCAGATTTTGAACACTGAAGCTTTCTTT. Based on the CDR3 plus reference TRBV29-1 and TRBJ1-1, the full variable domain is SAVISQKPSRDICQRGTSLTIQCQVDSQVTMMFWYRQQPGQSLTLIATANQGSEATYESGFVIDKFPISRPNLTFSTLTVSNMSPEDSSIYLCSAQILNTEAFFGQGTRLTVV.

The chain combines TRBV20-1 with TRBJ2-1; D is ambiguous. CDR3 length: 13 amino acids. V was pared by 3 bases and J by 4 bases, with 10 bases between. Germline V gene sequence: CDR1 DFQATT, CDR2 SNEGSKA (reference sequence). The CDR3 sequence: CSARLLDYNEQFF. In DNA, the CDR3 is TGCAGTGCTAGGCTCCTTGATTACAATGAGCAGTTCTTC.

In its sample, this clonotype was seen many times. The chain recombines TRBV5-1 with TRBJ2-7; D is uncertain. Germline lookup yields CDR1 SGHRS and CDR2 YFSETQ. The length of the CDR3 is 14 residues. V was pared by 5 bases and J by 3 bases, with 15 bases between. The CDR3 DNA reads as TGCGCCAGCAGGACCCCGGGTTCCATCTACGAGCAGTACTTC. Translated: CASRTPGSIYEQYF.

This clonotype was seen at least ten times. This CDR3 is CSVPTGTAGISGVNEQFF. CDR3 coding DNA: TGCAGCGTTCCAACCGGGACAGCGGGGATTTCGGGGGTTAATGAGCAGTTCTTC. This chain joins TRBV29-1 and TRBJ2-1; the D call may be TRBD1 or TRBD2 (7 bases each). Germline loops: CDR1 SQVTM, CDR2 ANQGSEA. Trimming took 5 bases from V and 7 from J, leaving 30 bases between them. The CDR3 spans 18 residues.

This clonotype was observed at least ten times. J is TRBJ2-1 and V is TRBV4-2, with D hard to call. The V end lost 1 base, the J end lost 5 bases, and 15 bases lay between the germline ends. Germline CDR1 is LGHNA and CDR2 is YNFKEQ. This CDR3 region has 16 residues. The CDR3, as DNA: TGTGCCAGCAGCCAAGGTTTGCGGCTTAAGGACAATGAGCAGTTCTTC. Protein product: CASSQGLRLKDNEQFF.

This clonotype was counted many times. V and J are TRBV29-1 and TRBJ1-5; a possible D gene is TRBD1 (5 bases). CDR1 is SQVTM and CDR2 is ANQGSEA in the germline V gene. The V gene lost 4 bases and the J gene lost 0 bases, with 10 bases spanning the gap. There are 14 residues in the CDR3. CDR3 coding DNA: TGCAGCGTTGGATCAGGGTATAGCAATCAGCCCCAGCATTTT. Protein: CSVGSGYSNQPQHF.

Many counts were recorded for this clonotype. The V call is TRBV20-1, the J call TRBJ2-1; D is ambiguous. This CDR3 contains 13 residues. Germline CDR1 reads DFQATT; CDR2 reads SNEGSKA (reference sequence). Trimming shortened V by 3 bases and J by 8 bases, and 14 bases separated the two germline ends. The CDR3 sequence is CSASKVFLDEQFF. The DNA for the CDR3 is TGCAGTGCTAGTAAAGTTTTTCTCGATGAGCAGTTCTTC.